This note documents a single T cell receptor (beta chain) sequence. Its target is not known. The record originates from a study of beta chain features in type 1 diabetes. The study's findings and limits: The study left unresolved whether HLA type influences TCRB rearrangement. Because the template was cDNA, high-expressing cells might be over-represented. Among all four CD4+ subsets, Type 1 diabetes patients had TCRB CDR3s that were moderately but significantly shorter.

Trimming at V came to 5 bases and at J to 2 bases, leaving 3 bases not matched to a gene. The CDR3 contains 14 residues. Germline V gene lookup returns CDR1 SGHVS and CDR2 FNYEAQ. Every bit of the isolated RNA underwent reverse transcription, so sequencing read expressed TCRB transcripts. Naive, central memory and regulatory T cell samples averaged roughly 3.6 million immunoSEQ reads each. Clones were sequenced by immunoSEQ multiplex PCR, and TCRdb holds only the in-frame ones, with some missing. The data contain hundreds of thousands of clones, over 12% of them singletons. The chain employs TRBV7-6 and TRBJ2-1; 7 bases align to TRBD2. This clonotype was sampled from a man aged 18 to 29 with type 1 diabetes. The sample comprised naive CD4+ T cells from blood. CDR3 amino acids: CASSPSGPYNEQFF. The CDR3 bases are TGTGCCAGCAGCCCTAGCGGACCCTACAATGAGCAGTTCTTC.